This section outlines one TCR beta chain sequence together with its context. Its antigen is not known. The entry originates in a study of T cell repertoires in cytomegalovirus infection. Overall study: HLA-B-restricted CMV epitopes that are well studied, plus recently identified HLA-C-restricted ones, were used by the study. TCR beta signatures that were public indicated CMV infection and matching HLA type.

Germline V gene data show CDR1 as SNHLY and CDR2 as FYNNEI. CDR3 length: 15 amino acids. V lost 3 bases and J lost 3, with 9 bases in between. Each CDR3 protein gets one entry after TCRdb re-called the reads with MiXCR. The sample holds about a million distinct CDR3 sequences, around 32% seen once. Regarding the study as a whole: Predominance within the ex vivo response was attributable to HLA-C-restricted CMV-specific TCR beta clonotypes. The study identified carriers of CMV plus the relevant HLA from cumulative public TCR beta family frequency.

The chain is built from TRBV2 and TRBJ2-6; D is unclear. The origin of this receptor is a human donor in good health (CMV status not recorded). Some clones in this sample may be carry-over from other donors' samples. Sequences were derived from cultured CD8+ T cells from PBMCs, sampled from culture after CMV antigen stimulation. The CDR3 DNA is TGTGCCAGCAGTGATAATATGCTTGGGGCCAACGTCCTGACTTTC. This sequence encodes CASSDNMLGANVLTF.